Listed below are T cell receptor beta chains from one sample, sequenced in a study of shared clonotypes between healthy human individuals. TCRdb's copy holds only in-frame clones and misses some; the assay was immunoSEQ multiplex PCR. This table holds 630,000 or so clones, 95% to 98% found once. Sequencing was carried out using naive CD8+ T cells sorted from blood. The receptors here all came from a man aged 25 to 40 in good health. Both conserved end residues are trimmed from each CDR3. A D gene is named only where the DNA matches it firmly.

CDR3	V	J	D
ASSLVFLGDGYEQY	TRBV11-2	TRBJ2-7	.
ASSYAGHRLGNEQF	TRBV7-2	TRBJ2-1	.
ASSLSRDHYEQY	TRBV11-2	TRBJ2-7	.
ASSEGADTQY	TRBV9	TRBJ2-3	.
ASSPPPGTPGRYEQY	TRBV11-2	TRBJ2-7	.
SVEFQGSSYEQY	TRBV29-1	TRBJ2-7	.
ASSSTGTGEETQY	TRBV7-2	TRBJ2-5	TRBD1
ASSSGQGPAYEQY	TRBV13	TRBJ2-7	TRBD1
ASSLGTGGINEKLF	TRBV11-2	TRBJ1-4	.
ASISGSRQETQY	TRBV28	TRBJ2-5	TRBD2
SSTAGQGVEQY	TRBV29-1	TRBJ2-7	TRBD1
ASTEGGFGQPQH	TRBV7-9	TRBJ1-5	.
ASSNRQGVGDTQY	TRBV7-2	TRBJ2-3	TRBD1
ASSSPGQGNYGYT	TRBV7-9	TRBJ1-2	TRBD1
ASSMTGGSETQY	TRBV19	TRBJ2-5	TRBD1
ASSFGGNEQF	TRBV27	TRBJ2-1	.
SVEGGTGLMNTEAF	TRBV29-1	TRBJ1-1	.
ASSGWEGEGYEQY	TRBV19	TRBJ2-7	TRBD2
ASSGKGSVSYNEQF	TRBV6-4	TRBJ2-1	.
ASSQGEAAGNEQF	TRBV4-1	TRBJ2-1	.
SVVYGNTEAF	TRBV29-1	TRBJ1-1	.
ASSLIARSTDTQY	TRBV11-2	TRBJ2-3	.
ASSFRTYNEQF	TRBV7-2	TRBJ2-1	.
ASNPAREYYEQY	TRBV28	TRBJ2-7	.
ASSLVGYTEAF	TRBV27	TRBJ1-1	.
ASSSTLSGVSPHEQY	TRBV7-9	TRBJ2-7	.
ASKGARLYT	TRBV28	TRBJ1-2	TRBD1
ASSPTGEPQETQY	TRBV28	TRBJ2-5	TRBD1
AWSKLGTYNEQF	TRBV30	TRBJ2-1	.
ASSRSGASSSGSYEQY	TRBV7-9	TRBJ2-7	TRBD2
ASSSLLGQGMVQPQH	TRBV27	TRBJ1-5	TRBD1
ASSSPNRGNEQF	TRBV28	TRBJ2-1	TRBD1
ASSLGPDALLEAF	TRBV7-6	TRBJ1-1	.
ASSFRGNEQF	TRBV5-1	TRBJ2-1	.
SVVLRTDTQY	TRBV29-1	TRBJ2-3	.
ASSPPRRQNEQY	TRBV28	TRBJ2-7	.
ASSFGGSTDTQY	TRBV5-6	TRBJ2-3	.
ASSSWFVAQH	TRBV28	TRBJ1-5	.
ASSKTGVNTEAF	TRBV7-2	TRBJ1-1	.
AWGSDSEPGPEAF	TRBV30	TRBJ1-1	.
ASSLDSSSGNTIY	TRBV6-5	TRBJ1-3	.
ASSPGVEARRIDTQY	TRBV11-1	TRBJ2-3	.
ASSDRTGAYEQY	TRBV10-1	TRBJ2-7	TRBD1
ASSQDRDTRFMNTEAF	TRBV4-1	TRBJ1-1	.